This T cell receptor beta chain derives from a study of T-cell memory formation after mild COVID-19 (dated by TCRdb to the early 2020s). In terms of the full investigation: TCR sequence clusters from the two donors were found to be largely donor specific. In a couple of donors, T-cell clones that expanded and contracted after mild COVID-19 were tracked by sequencing TCRalpha and TCRbeta repertoires over time. Two young, previously healthy adult volunteers, one female and one male, were included in the cohort. The study at large found these results: The study covered only a couple of mild cases, and larger cohorts including severe cases with pre-infection samples were considered necessary. Clones contracting from day 15 to 85 had balanced CD4/CD8 phenotypes, while a second wave expanding from day 15 to 37 was biased towards CD4+. The second-wave clones that peaked on day 37 were not confirmed to be SARS-CoV-2 specific. Some responding clones were detected in pre-infection memory, which suggested that pre-existing cross-reactive memory T cells had joined the SARS-CoV-2 response. Contracting CD4+ clones were found mainly in CM and EM memory subsets, while CD8+ clones were enriched in EMRA.

CDR1 and CDR2 (SGDLS, YYNGEE) derive from the germline V gene. The CDR3, cysteine through phenylalanine, is 14 amino acids long. Only CDR3 DNA remains: 42 bases, in frame from the first base. The trim is 3 bases for V and 7 bases for J, with a gap of 14 bases between the germline ends. Reads for this sample came from an Illumina NovaSeq 6000. TCRalpha and TCRbeta cDNA libraries were constructed by 5'RACE with constant-segment primers, with sample barcodes and unique molecular identifiers being introduced. Trizol reagent was used to extract RNA from every sample. Amplification of the libraries took two PCR steps, and the second step added a second sample barcode plus Illumina TruSeq adapters. The libraries were sequenced on an Illumina NovaSeq using 2 x 150 bp paired-end reads. In the original analysis: The reads were demultiplexed and collapsed into UMI-guided consensus sequences using migec v1.2.7. Using mixcr v2.1.11, the UMI consensuses were aligned to TRA and TRB V and J templates and assembled into clonotypes. Clonotypes were classified as expanded or contracted when called significant by both edgeR and NoisET, with noise models trained on biological replicates. edgeR calls used a false discovery rate-adjusted p below 0.01 and a log2 fold-change threshold of 1. As an exploratory analysis of dynamics, max-normalized trajectories of the 1000 most abundant clonotypes were examined by PCA with hierarchical clustering. Each responding clone was given a CD4 or CD8 phenotype based on the CD4+ and CD8+ repertoires, which had been sequenced separately. TCRdb itself trimmed the public reads at Q25 with fastp, ran MiXCR and retained productive beta chains. When rows share a CDR3 protein, they turn into one entry using the most common DNA and genes. The V and J calls follow TCRdb's processing rather than the paper's. The sample table records hundreds of thousands of distinct CDR3 sequences; about 20% of these occur just once. 12% of the sample lies in the top ten.

This clonotype was seen only a few times. No antigen is known for it. The record has no base qualities; no much larger clone is one base away. PBMCs were isolated by Ficoll-Paque density gradient centrifugation. The TCR was taken from an adult woman who had mild COVID-19 (a few samples of this study predate the infection). The sample titles of this study are shuffled in the database, so cell type and time point are left out; the donor was told from shared clones. The chain joins TRBV9 to TRBJ2-1, and TRBD2 may be the D gene, going by 6 matching bases. Sequencing was done on a sample of PBMCs or a T cell subset sorted from them (not recorded which). The CDR3 sequence is CASSALVGGNEQFF. The sequence in DNA is TGTGCCAGCAGCGCCTTGGTGGGGGGAAATGAGCAGTTCTTC.